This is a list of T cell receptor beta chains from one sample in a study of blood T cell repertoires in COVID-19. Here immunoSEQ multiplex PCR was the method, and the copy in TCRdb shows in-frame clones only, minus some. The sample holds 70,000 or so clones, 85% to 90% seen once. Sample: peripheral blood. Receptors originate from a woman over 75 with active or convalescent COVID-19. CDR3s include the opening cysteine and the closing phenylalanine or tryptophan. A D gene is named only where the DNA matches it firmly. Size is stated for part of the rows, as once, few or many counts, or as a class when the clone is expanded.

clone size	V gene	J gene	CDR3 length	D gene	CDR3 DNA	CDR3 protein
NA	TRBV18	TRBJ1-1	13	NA	TGTGCCAGCTCACCAGGCATGAACACTGAAGCTTTCTTT	CASSPGMNTEAFF
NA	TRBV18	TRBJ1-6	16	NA	TGTGCCAGCTCACCCCTTGCACAGACTAATAATTCACCCCTCCACTTT	CASSPLAQTNNSPLHF
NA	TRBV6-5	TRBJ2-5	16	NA	TGTGCCAGCAGTTACTCGGCGGGGGCGAGAAAGGTGACCCAGTACTTC	CASSYSAGARKVTQYF
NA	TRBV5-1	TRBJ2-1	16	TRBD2	TGCGCCAGCAGCCTCCGAGGGAGCGGGGGAGACAATGAGCAGTTCTTC	CASSLRGSGGDNEQFF
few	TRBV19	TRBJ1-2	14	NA	TGTGCCAGTAGCTCAACCAACTACGGCCTTGGCTACACCTTC	CASSSTNYGLGYTF
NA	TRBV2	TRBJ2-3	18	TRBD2	TGTGCCAGCAGGGGACTAGCGGGTTCAACGATAGGCACAGATACGCAGTATTTT	CASRGLAGSTIGTDTQYF
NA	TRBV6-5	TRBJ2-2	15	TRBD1	TGTGCCAGCAGTTTTGGGACAGGAGACACCGGGGAGCTGTTTTTT	CASSFGTGDTGELFF
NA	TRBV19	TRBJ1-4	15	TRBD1	TGTGCCAGTAGTCCTAGGGACAGTTCTAATGAAAAACTGTTTTTT	CASSPRDSSNEKLFF
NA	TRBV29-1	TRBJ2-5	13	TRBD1	TGCAGCGCCACGGGGACAGGGGGAGAGACCCAGTACTTC	CSATGTGGETQYF
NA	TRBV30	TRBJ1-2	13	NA	TGTGCCTGGAGCCCGAGCGGGGGGCCCGGCTACACCTTC	CAWSPSGGPGYTF
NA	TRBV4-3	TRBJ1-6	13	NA	TGCGCCAGCAGCCAAGGACGTCTAGCACCCCTCCACTTT	CASSQGRLAPLHF
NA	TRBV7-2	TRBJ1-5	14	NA	TGTGCCAGCAGCTTAGCGTCAGGGTATCAGCCCCAGCATTTT	CASSLASGYQPQHF
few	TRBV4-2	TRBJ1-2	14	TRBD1	TGTGCCAGCAGCCAAGACGGACAGGGCTATGGCTACACCTTC	CASSQDGQGYGYTF
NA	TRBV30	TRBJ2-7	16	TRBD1	TGTGCCTGGAGTCAAGAGTCCGGGACAGGTACCTACGAGCAGTACTTC	CAWSQESGTGTYEQYF
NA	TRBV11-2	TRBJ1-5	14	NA	TGTGCCAGCAGCTTAAGGTGGGGGGATCAGCCCCAGCATTTT	CASSLRWGDQPQHF
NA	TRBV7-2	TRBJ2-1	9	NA	TGTGCCAGCAGCTTGGGCCAGTTCTTC	CASSLGQFF
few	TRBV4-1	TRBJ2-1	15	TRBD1	TGCGCCAGCAGCTATACAGGGGATCGCTACAATGAGCAGTTCTTC	CASSYTGDRYNEQFF
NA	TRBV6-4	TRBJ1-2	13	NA	TGTGCCAGCAGTGACTCGTGGGGCAGCAGCTACACCTTC	CASSDSWGSSYTF
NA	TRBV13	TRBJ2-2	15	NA	TGTGCCAGCAGTTTAACCTCAGGGTTCACCGGGGAGCTGTTTTTT	CASSLTSGFTGELFF
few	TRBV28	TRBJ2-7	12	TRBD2	TGTGCCAGCGGCCTCGCGGGGGTCGAGCAGTACTTC	CASGLAGVEQYF
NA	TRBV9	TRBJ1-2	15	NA	TGTGCCAGCAGCGTAGAAATGGGGCCTAACTATGGCTACACCTTC	CASSVEMGPNYGYTF
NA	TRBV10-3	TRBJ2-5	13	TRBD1	TGTGCCATCAGTGAGTACAGGGGGGAGACCCAGTACTTC	CAISEYRGETQYF
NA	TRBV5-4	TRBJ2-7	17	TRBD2	TGTGCCAGCAGCAAGCGAACGAGCGGGGGGGCCTCCTACGAGCAGTACTTC	CASSKRTSGGASYEQYF
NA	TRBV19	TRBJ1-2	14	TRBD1	TGTGCCAGTACCGGACAGGGAGTCTTCTCTGGCTACACCTTC	CASTGQGVFSGYTF
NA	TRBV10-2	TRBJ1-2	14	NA	TGCGCCAGCACCCCATCTAACAGGGACGGGGGCTACACCTTC	CASTPSNRDGGYTF
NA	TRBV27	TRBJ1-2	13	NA	TGTGCCAGCAGTTTGCAGGGCGGCTATGGCTACACCTTC	CASSLQGGYGYTF
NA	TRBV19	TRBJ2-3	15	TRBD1	TGTGCCAGTGACCTAGCAGGGGGCCCGACAGATACGCAGTATTTT	CASDLAGGPTDTQYF
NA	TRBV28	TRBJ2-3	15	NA	TGTGCCAGCAGTCAAACAGGGCTTGGCTCAGATACGCAGTATTTT	CASSQTGLGSDTQYF
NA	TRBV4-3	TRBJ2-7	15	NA	TGCGCCAGCAGCCAAGGTGACAGTTATCGGGACGAGCAGTACTTC	CASSQGDSYRDEQYF
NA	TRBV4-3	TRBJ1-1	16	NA	TGCGCCAGCAGCCAAGATCCAAGACAGATCAACACTGAAGCTTTCTTT	CASSQDPRQINTEAFF
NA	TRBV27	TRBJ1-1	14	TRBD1	TGTGCCAGCAGTCTACGACAGGGGGTCACTGAAGCTTTCTTT	CASSLRQGVTEAFF
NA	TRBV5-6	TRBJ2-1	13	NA	TGTGCCAGCAGCTTGTCGACAGTGGGTGAGCAGTTCTTC	CASSLSTVGEQFF
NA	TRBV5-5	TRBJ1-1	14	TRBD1	TGTGCCAGCAGCTTGGGGCAGGGGGGCACTGAAGCTTTCTTT	CASSLGQGGTEAFF
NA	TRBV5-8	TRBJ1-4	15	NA	TGTGCCAGCAGCCCGGGGTCAGAGACTAATGAAAAACTGTTTTTT	CASSPGSETNEKLFF
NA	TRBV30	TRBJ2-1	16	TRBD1	TGTGCCTGGACCGGGCGTGGGACAGGTTCGGACAATGAGCAGTTCTTC	CAWTGRGTGSDNEQFF
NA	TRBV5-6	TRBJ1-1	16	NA	TGTGCCAGCAGCTTGAGGGGCCCCACAATGAACACTGAAGCTTTCTTT	CASSLRGPTMNTEAFF
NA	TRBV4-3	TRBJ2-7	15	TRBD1	TGCGCCAGCAGCCAGGAGGGACAGGGTCCCTACGAGCAGTACTTC	CASSQEGQGPYEQYF
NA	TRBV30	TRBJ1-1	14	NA	TGTGCCTGGAGCCGGGGGGGGATCAGGACTGAAGCTTTCTTT	CAWSRGGIRTEAFF
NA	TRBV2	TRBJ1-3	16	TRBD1	TGTGCCAGCAGTGAAAGGGGAAGGGGGCTCAGAAACACCATATATTTT	CASSERGRGLRNTIYF
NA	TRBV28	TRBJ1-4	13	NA	TGTGCCGCCATTGGAGGAGCCCCCGAAAAACTGTTTTTT	CAAIGGAPEKLFF
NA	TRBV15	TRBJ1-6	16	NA	TGTGCCACCAGCAGAGATAGAAGCTCCTATAATTCACCCCTCCACTTT	CATSRDRSSYNSPLHF